Listed below are T cell receptor beta chains from one sample, sequenced in a study of cytomegalovirus exposure and HLA in healthy donors. Method: immunoSEQ multiplex PCR; TCRdb's copy keeps in-frame clones and lacks some. Here the sample spans approximately 120,000 clones, around 78% being singletons. Sequenced: PBMCs. The receptors stem from a man aged 50 to 59 in good health and CMV-seronegative. The CDR3 runs from the conserved cysteine through the conserved F or W. The D gene is left open where the match is weak. Not every row has a clone size; where given, it reads once, few, many or a size class.

abundance: NA
j_gene: TRBJ1-4
d_gene: TRBD1
v_gene: TRBV9
CDR3nt: TGTGCCAGCAGCGTAGGGGGACAGGGGGACGAAAAACTGTTTTTT
CDR3aa: CASSVGGQGDEKLFF

abundance: NA
j_gene: TRBJ1-2
d_gene: TRBD1
v_gene: TRBV28
CDR3nt: TGTGCCAGCAGTGAGACAGGGAATAATGGCTACACCTTC
CDR3aa: CASSETGNNGYTF

abundance: NA
j_gene: TRBJ2-1
d_gene: TRBD2
v_gene: TRBV11-3
CDR3nt: TGTGCCAGCAGCTCCGGACTAGCGGAGTACAATGAGCAGTTCTTC
CDR3aa: CASSSGLAEYNEQFF

abundance: NA
j_gene: TRBJ2-5
d_gene: TRBD2
v_gene: TRBV10-1
CDR3nt: TGCGCCAGCAGTGAGTCGAATTGGAGTGCGCGGAGGCTAGCGGAAGAGACCCAGTACTTC
CDR3aa: CASSESNWSARRLAEETQYF

abundance: NA
j_gene: TRBJ2-3
d_gene: TRBD1
v_gene: TRBV7-3
CDR3nt: TGTGCCAGCAGCCCTAGCCGGGGGACAGGGATGGATACGCAGTATTTT
CDR3aa: CASSPSRGTGMDTQYF

abundance: once
j_gene: TRBJ1-2
d_gene: NA
v_gene: TRBV29-1
CDR3nt: TGCAGCGTTCATCGGGACTGGGATTCGGGCTACACCTTC
CDR3aa: CSVHRDWDSGYTF

abundance: NA
j_gene: TRBJ2-3
d_gene: TRBD2
v_gene: TRBV5-5
CDR3nt: TGTGCCAGCAGCCCCGCTAGCGGTACGCAGTATTTT
CDR3aa: CASSPASGTQYF

abundance: NA
j_gene: TRBJ1-2
d_gene: TRBD1
v_gene: TRBV6-5
CDR3nt: TGTGCCAGCAGGCAAACCCGGGACAGGTCCTACTTC
CDR3aa: CASRQTRDRSYF

abundance: once
j_gene: TRBJ2-7
d_gene: NA
v_gene: TRBV6-1
CDR3nt: TGTGCCAGCAGTGAAGCGGGAGGCCTCTACGAGCAGTACTTC
CDR3aa: CASSEAGGLYEQYF

abundance: NA
j_gene: TRBJ1-4
d_gene: NA
v_gene: TRBV5-1
CDR3nt: TGCGCCAGCAGCTTGTCTTTCGGTTTTCGGGCAACTAATGAAAAACTGTTTTTT
CDR3aa: CASSLSFGFRATNEKLFF

abundance: NA
j_gene: TRBJ2-5
d_gene: NA
v_gene: TRBV15
CDR3nt: TGTGCCACCAGCAGAGGGGACACTCAAGAGACCCAGTACTTC
CDR3aa: CATSRGDTQETQYF

abundance: NA
j_gene: TRBJ2-5
d_gene: TRBD1
v_gene: TRBV5-1
CDR3nt: TGCGCCAGCAGCCGGGACAGGGGGGGCCAAGAGACCCAGTACTTC
CDR3aa: CASSRDRGGQETQYF

abundance: NA
j_gene: TRBJ2-2
d_gene: NA
v_gene: TRBV5-5
CDR3nt: TGTGCCAGCAGCTTGGAAGGAGGACAGATCAACACCGGGGAGCTGTTTTTT
CDR3aa: CASSLEGGQINTGELFF

abundance: NA
j_gene: TRBJ1-1
d_gene: NA
v_gene: TRBV7-9
CDR3nt: TGTGTCAGCAGCTTTCCCGACAGGCCGTCGAACACTGAAGCTTTCTTT
CDR3aa: CVSSFPDRPSNTEAFF

abundance: NA
j_gene: TRBJ2-5
d_gene: NA
v_gene: TRBV6-5
CDR3nt: TGTGCCAGCAGTTACCTGGGCCCCAGCACGGAGACCCAGTACTTC
CDR3aa: CASSYLGPSTETQYF

abundance: NA
j_gene: TRBJ2-1
d_gene: TRBD2
v_gene: TRBV9
CDR3nt: TGTGCCAGCAGCCACTATAGCGGGGGGGCGAACGATGAGCAGTTCTTC
CDR3aa: CASSHYSGGANDEQFF

abundance: NA
j_gene: TRBJ2-2
d_gene: NA
v_gene: TRBV7-2
CDR3nt: TGTGCCAGCAGCTTAGATCGGAGCACCGGGGAGCTGTTTTTT
CDR3aa: CASSLDRSTGELFF

abundance: NA
j_gene: TRBJ1-4
d_gene: NA
v_gene: TRBV28
CDR3nt: TGTGCCAGCAGTTTCGGGCAGGGAAGGGAAAAACTGTTTTTT
CDR3aa: CASSFGQGREKLFF

abundance: NA
j_gene: TRBJ1-3
d_gene: NA
v_gene: TRBV7-8
CDR3nt: TGTGCCAGCAGACGACTGGGGGGGCTTGGAAACACCATATATTTT
CDR3aa: CASRRLGGLGNTIYF

abundance: NA
j_gene: TRBJ1-2
d_gene: NA
v_gene: TRBV2
CDR3nt: TGTGCCAGCATGAGGGATATGGCCCTCTATGGCTACACCTTC
CDR3aa: CASMRDMALYGYTF

abundance: medium-sized
j_gene: TRBJ1-6
d_gene: NA
v_gene: TRBV4-1
CDR3nt: TGCGCCAGCAGCCAAGTACTACAGGGAGAGAATTCACCCCTCCACTTT
CDR3aa: CASSQVLQGENSPLHF

abundance: NA
j_gene: TRBJ1-4
d_gene: NA
v_gene: TRBV7-9
CDR3nt: TGTGCCAGCAGCTCTAACTTAGCAACTAATGAAAAACTGTTTTTT
CDR3aa: CASSSNLATNEKLFF

abundance: NA
j_gene: TRBJ2-1
d_gene: TRBD2
v_gene: TRBV5-5
CDR3nt: TGTGCCAGCAGCTCCGGTCGGGCGGGGGGTGTCGATGAGCAGTTCTTC
CDR3aa: CASSSGRAGGVDEQFF

abundance: NA
j_gene: TRBJ2-7
d_gene: TRBD1
v_gene: TRBV5-1
CDR3nt: TGCGCCAGCAGCAAGACAGGGGCCCACGAGCAGTACTTC
CDR3aa: CASSKTGAHEQYF

abundance: NA
j_gene: TRBJ2-1
d_gene: NA
v_gene: TRBV5-1
CDR3nt: TGCGCCAGCAGCTTTTCGGGATTTGAGCAGTTCTTC
CDR3aa: CASSFSGFEQFF

abundance: NA
j_gene: TRBJ1-2
d_gene: NA
v_gene: TRBV5-1
CDR3nt: TGCGCCAGCAGCTTGGGTGGGAGGGAGTCTTATGGCTACACCTTC
CDR3aa: CASSLGGRESYGYTF

abundance: NA
j_gene: TRBJ1-2
d_gene: NA
v_gene: TRBV15
CDR3nt: TGTGCCACCAGCAGAGAGGGGCCCCGGGGCTACACCTTC
CDR3aa: CATSREGPRGYTF

abundance: NA
j_gene: TRBJ1-5
d_gene: TRBD1
v_gene: TRBV30
CDR3nt: TGTGCCTGGATCAATGGCCAGGGGGGCAATCAGCCCCAGCATTTT
CDR3aa: CAWINGQGGNQPQHF

abundance: NA
j_gene: TRBJ1-2
d_gene: NA
v_gene: TRBV7-3
CDR3nt: TGTGCCAGCAGCCAGGAGGCGGGCCCTCGGGGCTACACCTTC
CDR3aa: CASSQEAGPRGYTF

abundance: NA
j_gene: TRBJ1-1
d_gene: NA
v_gene: TRBV10-3
CDR3nt: TGTGCCATCAGGGGGCGGCTTTCGAACACTGAAGCTTTCTTT
CDR3aa: CAIRGRLSNTEAFF

abundance: once
j_gene: TRBJ2-3
d_gene: NA
v_gene: TRBV11-3
CDR3nt: TGTGCCAGCAGCTTGAGCCCGGGAGATACGCAGTATTTT
CDR3aa: CASSLSPGDTQYF

abundance: NA
j_gene: TRBJ2-1
d_gene: TRBD1
v_gene: TRBV7-8
CDR3nt: TGTGCCAGCAGCTTACGGGACAGGGCCAATGAGCAGTTCTTC
CDR3aa: CASSLRDRANEQFF

abundance: NA
j_gene: TRBJ2-1
d_gene: NA
v_gene: TRBV11-3
CDR3nt: TGTGCCAGCAGCTTAGAGACAGGGAGGTACAATGAGCAGTTCTTC
CDR3aa: CASSLETGRYNEQFF

abundance: many
j_gene: TRBJ2-7
d_gene: NA
v_gene: TRBV11-2
CDR3nt: TGTGCCAGCAGCTTAGGTGGCGGATCCTACGAGCAGTACTTC
CDR3aa: CASSLGGGSYEQYF

abundance: NA
j_gene: TRBJ2-3
d_gene: TRBD2
v_gene: TRBV25-1
CDR3nt: TGTGCCAGCAGTGAGGCGGCGGGGGGGCGGGATACGCAGTATTTT
CDR3aa: CASSEAAGGRDTQYF

abundance: NA
j_gene: TRBJ2-1
d_gene: TRBD2
v_gene: TRBV6-6
CDR3nt: TGTGCCAGCAGTCAGGGACTAGCGGGGGGGTACAATGAGCAGTTCTTC
CDR3aa: CASSQGLAGGYNEQFF

abundance: NA
j_gene: TRBJ1-1
d_gene: TRBD1
v_gene: TRBV2
CDR3nt: TGTGCCAGCAGGGGACAGTGGAACACTGAAGCTTTCTTT
CDR3aa: CASRGQWNTEAFF

abundance: NA
j_gene: TRBJ1-6
d_gene: NA
v_gene: TRBV28
CDR3nt: TGTGCCAGCAGTTCACTTTTAAATTCACCCCTCCACTTT
CDR3aa: CASSSLLNSPLHF

abundance: NA
j_gene: TRBJ1-2
d_gene: NA
v_gene: TRBV23-1
CDR3nt: TGCGCCAGCAGTCATACGACCCGGGGAACCTATGGCTACACCTTC
CDR3aa: CASSHTTRGTYGYTF

abundance: once
j_gene: TRBJ2-2
d_gene: NA
v_gene: TRBV7-9
CDR3nt: TGTTCCAGCAGCTTTCCAGGGCCCACCGGGGAGCTGTTTTTT
CDR3aa: CSSSFPGPTGELFF

abundance: NA
j_gene: TRBJ2-1
d_gene: TRBD1
v_gene: TRBV7-9
CDR3nt: TGTGCCAGCAGCTTAGCCCCGGGACAGGGGGCTATTAGGTTCTTC
CDR3aa: CASSLAPGQGAIRFF